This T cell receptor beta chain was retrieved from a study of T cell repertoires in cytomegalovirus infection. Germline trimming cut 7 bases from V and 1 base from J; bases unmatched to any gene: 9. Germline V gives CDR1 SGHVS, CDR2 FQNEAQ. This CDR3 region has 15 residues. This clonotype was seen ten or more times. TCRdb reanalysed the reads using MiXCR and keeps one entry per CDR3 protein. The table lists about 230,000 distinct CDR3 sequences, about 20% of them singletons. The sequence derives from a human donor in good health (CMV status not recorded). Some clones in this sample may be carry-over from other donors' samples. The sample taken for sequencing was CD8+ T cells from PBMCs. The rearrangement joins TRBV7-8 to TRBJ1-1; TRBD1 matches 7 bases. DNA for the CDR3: TGTGCCAGCACCCGGGAGGGACAGTCGAACACTGAAGCTTTCTTT. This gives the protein CASTREGQSNTEAFF. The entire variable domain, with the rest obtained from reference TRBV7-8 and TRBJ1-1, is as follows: GAGVSQSPRYKVAKRGQDVALRCDPISGHVSLFWYQQALGQGPEFLTYFQNEAQLDKSGLPSDRFFAERPEGSVSTLKIQRTQQEDSAVYLCASTREGQSNTEAFFGQGTRLTVV.